Each of the 13 T cell receptor beta chains below was sequenced from the same sample in a study of blood T cells in healthy people across ages. For the second PCR, which ran for about 6 to 11 cycles, a sample-barcoded 5' primer and a J-beta primer mix were used. MiXCR, applied by TCRdb to the 5' RACE reads, yields one record per CDR3 protein. The sample contains about 1.4 million distinct CDR3 sequences, approximately 59% of which appear only once. The sequencing sample was made of blood. The source of these receptors is a man between 18 and 29 years old in good health.

This chain connects TRBV3-1 to TRBJ2-5; D unclear. The DNA end is a closer match to TRBJ2-7, so the J assignment may be wrong. CDR3 size: 13 residues. The germline gives CDR1 LGHDT, CDR2 YNNKEL (reference sequence). CDR3 sequence reads: CASSQADRDEQYF. The CDR3 DNA reads as TGTGCCAGCAGCCAAGCTGACCGGGACGAGCAGTACTTC.

This clonotype appeared once. V is TRBV25-1 and J is TRBJ1-6; D is uncertain. V was trimmed by 7 bases and J by 3 bases, leaving 10 bases between them. The CDR3 sequence is 14 residues long. Germline V gene data show CDR1 as MGHDK and CDR2 as SYGVNS. CDR3 in amino acids: CASTAFHYNSPLHF. The CDR3 DNA is TGTGCCAGCACAGCTTTCCACTATAATTCACCCCTCCACTTT. The full variable domain, in which reference TRBV25-1 and TRBJ1-6 provide the parts outside the CDR3, is EADIYQTPRYLVIGTGKKITLECSQTMGHDKMYWYQQDPGMELHLIHYSYGVNSTEKGDLSSESTVSRIRTEHFPLTLESARPSHTSQYLCASTAFHYNSPLHFGNGTRLTVT.

In the case of this clonotype: One junction end disagrees with the germline gene, perhaps due to a read error. The chain links TRBV4-1 to TRBJ2-5; perhaps TRBD1 as D (5 bases). Germline CDR1 and CDR2: MGHRA and YSYEKL. The length of the CDR3 is 14 residues. CDR3 protein: CASTQGAGIETQYF. In DNA form, the CDR3 reads TGCGCCAGCACCCAAGGGGCAGGGATAGAGACCCAGTACTTC.

The DNA for the CDR3 is TGTGCCATCAGCTGGACTAGCTCTCCCTACAATGAGCAGTTCTTC. It is translated as CAISWTSSPYNEQFF. The genes are TRBV10-3 and TRBJ2-1; 8 bases match TRBD2. V lost 6 bases to trimming and J lost 2 bases; unmatched junction nucleotides: 6. This CDR3 has 15 residues. Germline V CDR1 and CDR2: ENHRY, SYGVKD.

CDR3 nucleotides: TGTGCCAGCAGTGCCGCAATCGAAAATAAAGCTTTCTTT. Protein: CASSAAIENKAFF. The chain is built from TRBV12-3 or TRBV12-4 and TRBJ1-1, with D unclear. The length of the CDR3 is 13 residues. The ends were cut back, 5 bases at V and 9 bases at J, with 16 bases in the middle.

This clonotype was recorded only once. The chain has TRBV2 and TRBJ2-7; a weak D match, TRBD2 (6 bases). V lost 7 bases, J lost 3 bases, and 13 bases lay in between. Germline V gene sequence: CDR1 SNHLY, CDR2 FYNNEI. This CDR3 is built from 13 residues. CDR3 loop: CASNTGTGYEQYF. CDR3 DNA: TGTGCCAGCAACACCGGGACTGGCTACGAGCAGTACTTC.

As to this clonotype: Germline and junction disagree at one end, which may indicate a read error. The genes are TRBV29-1 and TRBJ2-7; 7 nucleotides line up with TRBD1. CDR3 length equals 12 residues. CDR1 is SQVTM and CDR2 is ANQGSEA in the germline V gene. The CDR3 DNA reads TGCATCGTTCGGGACAGTACCTACGAGCAGTACTTC. Translation gives CIVRDSTYEQYF.

The chain carries TRBV20-1 and TRBJ2-1, with TRBD2 matching 7 bases. With the DNA end fitting TRBJ2-7 better, the J assignment may be wrong. The germline gives CDR1 DFQATT, CDR2 SNEGSKA (reference sequence). CDR3 length: 15 amino acids. The CDR3 reads CSASPRGRELPEQYF. The DNA for the CDR3 is TGCAGTGCTAGTCCCCGGGGGAGGGAGCTGCCCGAGCAGTACTTC.

The chain combines TRBV29-1 with TRBJ1-2; weak D call: TRBD1 (5 bases). V lost 6 bases and J 3 bases, leaving 11 bases between the germline ends. CDR1 and CDR2 from the germline V gene are SQVTM and ANQGSEA. CDR3 size: 12 residues. CDR3 coding DNA: TGCAGCGTAGCCGGGACCTACTATGGCTACACCTTC. It encodes CSVAGTYYGYTF. Together with reference TRBV29-1 and TRBJ1-2, the CDR3 gives the full variable domain: SAVISQKPSRDICQRGTSLTIQCQVDSQVTMMFWYRQQPGQSLTLIATANQGSEATYESGFVIDKFPISRPNLTFSTLTVSNMSPEDSSIYLCSVAGTYYGYTFGSGTRLTVV.

The chain combines TRBV10-3 with TRBJ1-1, with a tentative D call TRBD1 (5 bases). The V gene's germline CDR1 is ENHRY and CDR2 SYGVKD. V shed 3 bases and J shed 4 bases, with 21 bases lying between them. The CDR3 is made up of 17 amino acids. The CDR3 here is CAISDSGGLLDSTEAFF. DNA for the CDR3: TGTGCCATCAGTGACTCCGGGGGACTCCTTGATAGCACTGAAGCTTTCTTT.

This clonotype came up once. The chain carries TRBV7-2 and TRBJ2-3, with D uncertain. Germline V gene lookup returns CDR1 SGHTA and CDR2 FQGNSA. This CDR3 has 13 residues. Trimming removed 5 bases from V and 8 bases from J, with 14 bases in between. The CDR3 spells CASSVRPVLTQYF. As DNA, the CDR3 is TGTGCCAGCAGCGTTCGACCCGTCCTTACGCAGTATTTT.

This clonotype was counted between two and nine times. The V gene is TRBV29-1, the J gene TRBJ2-1, with D possibly being TRBD1 (6 bases). The CDR3 contains 14 residues. With 3 bases removed from V and 2 bases from J, the gap between germline ends came to 11 bases. Germline CDR1 is SQVTM and CDR2 is ANQGSEA. CDR3 region: CSVDSHRAYNEQFF. For the CDR3, the DNA is TGCAGCGTTGACAGCCACAGGGCCTACAATGAGCAGTTCTTC.

This clonotype was detected only a few times. The chain combines TRBV13 with TRBJ2-7; 14 nucleotides agree with TRBD2. The CDR3 has 15 residues. CDR1 is PRHDT, CDR2 FYEKMQ, per germline (reference sequence). J lost 6 bases, V lost 5 bases, and 6 bases had no gene match. CDR3 nucleotides: TGTGCCAGCAGCCCACGGACTAGCGGGAGGCGCGAGCAGTACTTC. Encoded protein: CASSPRTSGRREQYF.